This TCR beta chain was recovered during a study of vaccination and CD4 T cells after COVID-19. On the study more broadly: Stimulation of the cells used overlapping spike peptide pools from SARS-CoV-2 and from the common cold coronaviruses HCoV-NL63, HCoV-OC43 and HCoV-229E. Study outcomes and limitations: For convalescent patients, a median 86.3% of reactive clones surfaced exclusively after vaccination.

Researchers used the Oncomine TCR Beta short-read assay to sequence DNA from cultured CD4+ T cells. TCRdb itself ran the PCR reads through MiXCR, one entry per CDR3 protein. The sample has some 20,000 distinct CDR3 sequences; less than 55% are singletons. Treatment described: roughly 10-day PBMC culture with coronavirus spike peptide pools or control peptides (ViraFEST assay). At both days 3 and 7, half the medium was replaced with fresh IL-2 medium. Germline loops: CDR1 MNHEY, CDR2 SVGAGI. Trimming stripped 3 bases from V and 6 bases from J, with 12 bases between. The CDR3 covers 15 residues. This clonotype was seen only a few times. Its specificity is not known.

V gene TRBV6-5 combines with J gene TRBJ1-6; possibly TRBD1 for D (6 bases). The sample was CD4+ T cells from blood, cultured in vitro, taken after SARS-CoV-2 vaccination. The sequence was collected from a human donor who had recovered from COVID-19. CDR3 loop: CASSYRTDSNSPLHF. The CDR3 region has the DNA TGTGCCAGCAGTTATCGGACAGATTCTAATTCACCCCTCCACTTT.